This T cell receptor (beta chain) stems from a study of blood T cell repertoires in COVID-19. Background on the study: The analysed material was cDNA or gDNA that came from T cells, B-cell-depleted T cells, or PBMCs.

Trimming cost V 4 bases and J 4 bases, with 10 bases left between them. CDR1 and CDR2 from the germline V gene are MGHRA and YSYEKL. The CDR3 totals 13 residues. Produced via immunoSEQ multiplex PCR; TCRdb's table is partial and in-frame only. The sample holds around 40,000 clones, about nine tenths seen once. This chain joins TRBV4-1 and TRBJ2-5, with TRBD2 as a possible D gene (5 bases). The sample consisted of peripheral blood. The source of this sequence is a human donor in a cohort sampled during active COVID-19. The CDR3: CASSREQLETQYF. CDR3 in DNA: TGCGCCAGCAGCCGGGAGCAGTTAGAGACCCAGTACTTC.